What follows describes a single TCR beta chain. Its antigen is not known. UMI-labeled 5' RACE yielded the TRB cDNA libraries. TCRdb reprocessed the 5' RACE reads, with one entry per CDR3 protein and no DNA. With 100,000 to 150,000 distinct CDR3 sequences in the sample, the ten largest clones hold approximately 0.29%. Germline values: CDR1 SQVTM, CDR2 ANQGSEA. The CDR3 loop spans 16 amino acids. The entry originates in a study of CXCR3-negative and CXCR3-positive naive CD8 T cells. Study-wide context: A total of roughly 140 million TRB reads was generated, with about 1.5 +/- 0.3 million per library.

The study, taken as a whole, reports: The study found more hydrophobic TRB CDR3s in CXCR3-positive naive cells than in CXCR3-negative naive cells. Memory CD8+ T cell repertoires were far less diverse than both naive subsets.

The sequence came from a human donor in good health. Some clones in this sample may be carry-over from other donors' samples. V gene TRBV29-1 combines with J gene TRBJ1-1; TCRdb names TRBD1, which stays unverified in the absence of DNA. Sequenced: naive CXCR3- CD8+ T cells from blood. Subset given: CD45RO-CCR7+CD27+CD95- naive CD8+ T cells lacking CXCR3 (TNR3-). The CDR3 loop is CSVESSSGTGNTEAFF.